This record concerns one T cell receptor (beta chain) sequence. What it binds is not known. This CDR3 contains 14 residues. CDR1 and CDR2 from the germline V gene are SEHNR and FQNEAQ (reference sequence). Trimming removed 2 bases at V and 4 bases at J, with 11 bases between. The sample belongs to a study of vaccination effects on CD4 cells after COVID-19. Profiling relied on immunoSEQ multiplex PCR, and the TCRdb table lists in-frame clones only, not all of them. The sample contains around 68,000 clones, around 80% of which appear only once. ViraFEST used viral peptide pools to expand antigen-specific CD4+ T cells before sequencing. A roughly 11-day culture period preceded the isolation of CD4+ T cells. Vaccinees lacked prior SARS-CoV-2 infection and tested negative for nucleocapsid antibodies.

The chain combines TRBV7-9 with TRBJ1-1, with TRBD1 as a possible D gene (5 bases). Source: CD4+ T cells from PBMCs cultured with SARS-CoV-2 spike peptides, taken before COVID-19 vaccination. This receptor was obtained from a human donor who received a COVID-19 vaccine. CDR3 in DNA: TGTGCCAGCAGCTTACAGGGAGGGTCCACTGAAGCTTTCTTT. Amino acid sequence: CASSLQGGSTEAFF.